This TCR beta chain was observed in a study of T cell changes during pregnancy in multiple sclerosis. Profiling relied on immunoSEQ multiplex PCR, and the TCRdb table lists in-frame clones only, not all of them. The sample lists about 61,000 clones; 85% to 90% were seen once. V lost 7 bases, J lost 1 base, and 20 bases lay in between. This CDR3 comprises 16 residues. The germline V gene encodes CDR1 MNHNY and CDR2 SVGAGI (reference sequence). The TCR was taken from a female donor in good health, enrolled as a control in a pregnancy study. This sample comprised peripheral blood, obtained in the first trimester of pregnancy. The chain links TRBV6-6 to TRBJ2-7; possible D gene TRBD1, 6 bases. DNA of the CDR3: TGTGCCAGCAAGGGAGCGACCAGGGGTTGGTCCTACGAGCAGTACTTC. Translated, it gives CASKGATRGWSYEQYF.